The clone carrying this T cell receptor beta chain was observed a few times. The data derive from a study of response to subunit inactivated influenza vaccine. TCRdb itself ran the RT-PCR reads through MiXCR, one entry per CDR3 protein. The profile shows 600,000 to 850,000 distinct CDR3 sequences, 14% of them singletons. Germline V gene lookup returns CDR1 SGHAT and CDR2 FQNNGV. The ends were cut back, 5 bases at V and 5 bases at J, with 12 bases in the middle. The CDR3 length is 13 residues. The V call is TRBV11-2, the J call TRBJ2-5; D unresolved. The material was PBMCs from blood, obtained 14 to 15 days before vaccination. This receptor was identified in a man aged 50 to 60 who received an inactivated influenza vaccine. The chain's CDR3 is CASSVTLLETQYF. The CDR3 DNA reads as TGTGCCAGCAGCGTTACTCTATTGGAGACCCAGTACTTC.